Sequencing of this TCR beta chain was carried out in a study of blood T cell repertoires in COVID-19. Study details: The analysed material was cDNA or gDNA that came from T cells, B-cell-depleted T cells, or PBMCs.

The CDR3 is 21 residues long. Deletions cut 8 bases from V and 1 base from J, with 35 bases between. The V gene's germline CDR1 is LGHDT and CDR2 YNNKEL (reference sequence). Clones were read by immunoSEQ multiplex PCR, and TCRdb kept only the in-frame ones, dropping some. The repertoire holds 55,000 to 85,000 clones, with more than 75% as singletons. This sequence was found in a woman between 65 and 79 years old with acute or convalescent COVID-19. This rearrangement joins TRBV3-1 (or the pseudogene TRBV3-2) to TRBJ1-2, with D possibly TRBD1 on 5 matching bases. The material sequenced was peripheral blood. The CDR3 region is CASAGWRRGDSSGGYNYGYTF. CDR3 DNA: TGTGCCAGCGCGGGGTGGAGGCGAGGTGACAGTTCAGGAGGATATAACTATGGCTACACCTTC.